The 23 T cell receptor beta chains below all came from one sample that was sequenced in a study of Ad26.COV2.S vaccination and SARS-CoV-2 variants. Treatment: some 19 received Ad26.COV2.S at low or high dose, single or two shots; roughly five received placebo; per-sample allocation not given. Day 63 after the first injection of vaccine or placebo was the sampling time. Libraries were prepared by immunoSEQ multiplex PCR; TCRdb keeps only in-frame clonotypes and omits some of them. This sample has about 440,000 clones, with 70% to 90% found just once. The starting material was peripheral blood, obtained in a trial of Ad26.COV2.S vaccine versus placebo. The receptors here all came from a person between 18 and 65 years old who received the Ad26.COV2.S COVID-19 vaccine or a placebo.

This clone showed up just once. The chain uses TRBV19 and TRBJ1-4; tentative D call: TRBD1 (5 bases). Germline values: CDR1 LNHDA, CDR2 SQIVND (reference sequence). V was cut by 5 bases and J by 0 bases, with 13 bases left in between. CDR3 length equals 16 residues. The CDR3 nucleotides read TGTGCCAGTAGTCCACGGGACGGCTCAACTAATGAAAAACTGTTTTTT. Protein sequence: CASSPRDGSTNEKLFF.

The chain uses TRBV6-6 and TRBJ2-7, with D perhaps assigned TRBD1 or TRBD2 (7 bases each). The CDR3 is made up of 15 amino acids. Germline V gene data show CDR1 as MNHNY and CDR2 as SVGAGI (reference sequence). The V end was cut by 7 bases, the J end by 3 bases, with 19 bases between. The CDR3 loop is CASTRGGVGIYEQYF. The DNA for the CDR3 is TGTGCCAGCACCAGGGGGGGAGTTGGGATCTACGAGCAGTACTTC.

The chain joins TRBV5-1 to TRBJ2-6; TRBD1 or TRBD2 may be the D gene (5 bases each). V was cut by 4 bases and J by 0 bases, with 8 bases left in between. The CDR3 totals 15 residues. Germline CDR1 reads SGHRS; CDR2 reads YFSETQ. Written as DNA, the CDR3 is TGCGCCAGCAGCCCGGGGCCCTCTGGGGCCAACGTCCTGACTTTC. Translating gives CASSPGPSGANVLTF.

The chain recombines TRBV29-1 with TRBJ1-2; D uncertain. The CDR3 is 13 amino acids. V was pared by 3 bases and J by 0 bases, with 8 bases between. Germline V lookup: CDR1 SQVTM, CDR2 ANQGSEA. CDR3 coding DNA: TGCAGCGTTGATGGCAGTGCTAACTATGGCTACACCTTC. Protein product: CSVDGSANYGYTF.

This rearrangement joins TRBV5-4 to TRBJ2-1; 8 positions match TRBD2. Germline CDR1 reads SGHNT; CDR2 reads YYREEE (reference sequence). V lost 4 bases and J lost 6; bases outside the gene matches: 9. There are 15 residues in the CDR3. CDR3 in amino acids: CASSPPGGPANEQFF. The DNA of the CDR3 is TGTGCCAGCAGCCCGCCGGGGGGGCCGGCCAATGAGCAGTTCTTC.

J is TRBJ2-5 and V is TRBV7-9; D possibly corresponds to TRBD2 (6 bases). Between the trimmed V and J ends, which lost 6 bases and 1 base, there was a span of 24 bases. Looked up from germline, CDR1 is SEHNR and CDR2 is FQNEAQ (reference sequence). The CDR3 runs to 18 residues. Written as DNA, the CDR3 is TGTGCCAGCAGACCCGGGAGAACCGGCCGTACAACCCAAGAGACCCAGTACTTC. Translated, it gives CASRPGRTGRTTQETQYF.

The chain joins TRBV7-9 to TRBJ2-2; D is unresolved. Germline CDR1 reads SEHNR; CDR2 reads FQNEAQ (reference sequence). There are 14 residues in the CDR3. The V end was cut by 1 base, the J end by 5 bases, with 8 bases between. The CDR3 spells CASSLESKTGELFF. DNA for the CDR3: TGTGCCAGCAGCTTAGAGTCTAAAACCGGGGAGCTGTTTTTT.

This chain links TRBV6-5 with TRBJ2-7, with 12 bases identical to TRBD1. V lost 6 bases, J lost 7 bases, and 10 bases stayed unmatched. The CDR3 has 15 amino acids. The germline V gene has CDR1 MNHEY and CDR2 SVGAGI. CDR3 DNA sequence: TGTGCCAGCAGACCCCCCGGGACAGGGGGCTATGAGCAGTACTTC. Translating it yields CASRPPGTGGYEQYF.

This clone was detected a few times. V and J are TRBV7-9 and TRBJ2-7; tentative D call: TRBD2 (6 bases). The CDR3 has 13 residues. Deletions cut 2 bases from V and 4 bases from J, with 9 bases between. CDR1 SEHNR and CDR2 FQNEAQ come from the germline V gene (reference sequence). The chain's CDR3 is CASSLIGGYEQYF. DNA for the CDR3: TGTGCCAGCAGCTTAATCGGGGGTTACGAGCAGTACTTC.

With regard to this clone: Distinct nucleotide sequences in the sample also encode this CDR3. The chain recombines TRBV18 with TRBJ2-1; D ambiguous. The V and J ends lost 0 bases and 3 bases respectively, with 6 bases between them. Germline V gene data show CDR1 as KGHSH and CDR2 as LQKENI. The CDR3 spans 14 residues. Here the CDR3 reads CASSPPSNYNEQFF. The DNA of the CDR3 is TGTGCCAGCTCACCACCGTCGAACTACAATGAGCAGTTCTTC.

This clone was detected only once. This sequence joins TRBV27 and TRBJ2-2; 9 nucleotides match TRBD2. The CDR3 has 15 amino acids. After removal of 5 bases from V and 1 base from J, the junction contained 2 bases not matched to a gene. Germline CDR1 is MNHEY and CDR2 is SMNVEV (reference sequence). The CDR3 DNA reads as TGTGCCAGCAGTCGACTAGCGGAGAACACCGGGGAGCTGTTTTTT. It is translated as CASSRLAENTGELFF.

The rearrangement joins TRBV5-1 to TRBJ2-3; D might be TRBD1 (6 bases). CDR1 is SGHRS, CDR2 YFSETQ, per germline. This CDR3 comprises 15 residues. V lost 4 bases and J lost 0, with 12 bases in between. The CDR3 DNA reads TGCGCCAGCAGCCAAACAGGGCAGAGCACAGATACGCAGTATTTT. Encoded protein: CASSQTGQSTDTQYF.

The chain recombines TRBV7-3 with TRBJ2-7, with TRBD1 identical over 9 bases. The germline V gene encodes CDR1 SGHTA and CDR2 FQGTGA. CDR3 size: 13 residues. With 3 bases clipped from V and 6 bases from J, the junction kept 3 bases outside the gene matches. CDR3 in amino acids: CASSFSTGGEQYF. Written as DNA, the CDR3 is TGTGCCAGCAGCTTCTCGACAGGGGGCGAGCAGTACTTC.

V gene TRBV28 combines with J gene TRBJ1-6, with D unclear. The CDR3 contains 13 residues. V was pared by 2 bases and J by 10 bases, with 9 bases between. Germline assignment: CDR1 MDHEN and CDR2 SYDVKM. The CDR3 spells CASSLLVGSPLHF. Written as DNA, the CDR3 is TGTGCCAGCAGTTTACTGGTGGGCTCACCCCTCCACTTT. Full variable domain (rest looked up from reference TRBV28 and TRBJ1-6): DVKVTQSSRYLVKRTGEKVFLECVQDMDHENMFWYRQDPGLGLRLIYFSYDVKMKEKGDIPEGYSVSREKKERFSLILESASTNQTSMYLCASSLLVGSPLHFGNGTRLTVT.

V is TRBV29-1 and J is TRBJ1-2; tentatively, D is TRBD1 (6 bases). Trimming pared 7 bases from V and 3 bases from J, leaving 15 bases between. Germline-derived CDR1 and CDR2 are SQVTM and ANQGSEA. This CDR3 contains 13 residues. CDR3 coding DNA: TGCAGCGCCGACGGGGGGCCGGACTATGGCTACACCTTC. Its translation is CSADGGPDYGYTF.

This clone was seen just once. V and J are TRBV4-2 and TRBJ1-4; 9 bases agree with TRBD1. The germline V gene has CDR1 LGHNA and CDR2 YNFKEQ. This CDR3 comprises 16 residues. V was clipped by 7 bases and J by 8 bases; unmatched bases: 14. CDR3 region: CASNPSSGTGHEKLFF. CDR3 nucleotides: TGTGCCAGCAATCCCTCCTCCGGGACAGGGCACGAAAAACTGTTTTTT.

The CDR3 spells CASSLWTGGTGELFF. CDR3 nucleotide sequence: TGTGCCAGCAGCCTCTGGACAGGGGGCACCGGGGAGCTGTTTTTT. The genes are TRBV14 and TRBJ2-2, with TRBD1 matching 10 bases. The CDR3 totals 15 residues. Germline trimming cut 4 bases from V and 4 bases from J; bases unmatched to any gene: 3. Germline values: CDR1 SGHDN, CDR2 FVKESK.

The chain has TRBV27 and TRBJ2-7, with D possibly matching TRBD1 (5 bases). Trimming removed 1 base at V and 0 bases at J, with 16 bases between. This CDR3 is 17 amino acids long. Germline V CDR1 and CDR2: MNHEY, SMNVEV (reference sequence). The CDR3 nucleotides read TGTGCCAGCAGTTTATACCCCGGACAAGGCAGCTCCTACGAGCAGTACTTC. Translation gives CASSLYPGQGSSYEQYF.

The rearrangement links TRBV6-2 or TRBV6-3 to TRBJ1-3; no firm D call. The ends were cut back, 5 bases at V and 4 bases at J, with 9 bases in the middle. Germline CDR1 and CDR2: MNHEY and SVGEGT. This CDR3 comprises 13 residues. This CDR3 is CASSASPGNTIYF. Here the CDR3 DNA reads TGTGCCAGCAGTGCGTCGCCAGGAAACACCATATATTTT.

The genes are TRBV15 and TRBJ1-4, with a possible D match to TRBD1 (5 bases). Germline V gives CDR1 LNHNV, CDR2 YYDKDF (reference sequence). The CDR3 runs to 15 residues. V lost 5 bases, J lost 4 bases, and 14 bases lay in between. For the CDR3, the DNA is TGTGCCACCAGCGACAGCCTTTTGCTTAATGAAAAACTGTTTTTT. It specifies CATSDSLLLNEKLFF.

The rearrangement uses TRBV29-1 and TRBJ2-5; D gene unclear. Germline V CDR1 and CDR2: SQVTM, ANQGSEA. This CDR3 region has 11 residues. Trimming took off 7 bases at V and 5 bases at J, with 11 bases between the two ends. The CDR3 protein is CSAGVGETQYF. The CDR3 DNA follows: TGCAGCGCTGGGGTAGGGGAGACCCAGTACTTC.

The CDR3 reads CASSPVGGRGAYEQYF. CDR3 DNA: TGTGCCAGCAGCCCGGTGGGTGGACGCGGGGCCTACGAGCAGTACTTC. The chain uses TRBV4-2 and TRBJ2-7, with D perhaps matching TRBD2 (6 bases). The V and J ends lost 4 bases and 2 bases respectively, with 18 bases between them. Germline lookup yields CDR1 LGHNA and CDR2 YNFKEQ. CDR3 length equals 16 residues.

This clone has a single count. This rearrangement joins TRBV11-3 to TRBJ2-7; D possibly corresponds to TRBD1 (5 bases). Germline V lookup: CDR1 SGHNT, CDR2 YENEEA. This CDR3 spans 14 amino acids. V gave up 6 bases and J gave up 0 bases, with 12 bases separating them. In nucleotides, the CDR3 is TGTGCCAGCAGTAGGGGCTCTAGCTCCTACGAGCAGTACTTC. Residues: CASSRGSSSYEQYF.